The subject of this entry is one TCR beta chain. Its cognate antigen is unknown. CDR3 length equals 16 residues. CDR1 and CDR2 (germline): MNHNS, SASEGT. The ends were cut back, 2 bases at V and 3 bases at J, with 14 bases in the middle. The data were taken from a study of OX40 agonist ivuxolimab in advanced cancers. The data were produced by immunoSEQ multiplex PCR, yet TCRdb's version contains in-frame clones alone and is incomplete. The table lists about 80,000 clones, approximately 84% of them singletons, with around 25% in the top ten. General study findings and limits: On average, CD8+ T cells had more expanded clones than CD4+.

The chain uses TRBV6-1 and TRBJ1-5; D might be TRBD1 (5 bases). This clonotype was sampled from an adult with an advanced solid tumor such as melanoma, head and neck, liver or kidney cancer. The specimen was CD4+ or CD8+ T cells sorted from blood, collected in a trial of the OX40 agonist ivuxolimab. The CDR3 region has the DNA TGTGCCAGCAGTGAACTCGGGGGGGATGCCAATCAGCCCCAGCATTTT. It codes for CASSELGGDANQPQHF.